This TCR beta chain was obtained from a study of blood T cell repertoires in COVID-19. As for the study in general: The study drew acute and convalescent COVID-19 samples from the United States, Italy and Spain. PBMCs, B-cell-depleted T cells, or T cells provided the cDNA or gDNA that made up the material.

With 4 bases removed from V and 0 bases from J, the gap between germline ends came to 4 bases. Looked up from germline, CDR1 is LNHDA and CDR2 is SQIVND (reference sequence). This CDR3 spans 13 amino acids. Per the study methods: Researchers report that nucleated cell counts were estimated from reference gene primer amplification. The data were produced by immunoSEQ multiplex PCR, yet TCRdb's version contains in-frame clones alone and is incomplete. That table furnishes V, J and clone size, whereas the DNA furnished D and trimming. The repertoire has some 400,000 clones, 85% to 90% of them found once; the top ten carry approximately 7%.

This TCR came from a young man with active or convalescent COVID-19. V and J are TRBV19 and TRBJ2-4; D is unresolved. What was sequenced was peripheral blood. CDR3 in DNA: TGTGCCAGTAGTACCCTAGCCAAAAACATTCAGTACTTC. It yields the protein CASSTLAKNIQYF.